The 9 T cell receptor beta chains below were found in one sample sequenced in a study of cytomegalovirus exposure and HLA in healthy donors. TCRdb's table, derived via immunoSEQ multiplex PCR, lists solely in-frame clones and lacks some. Of 220,000 or so clones in the sample, over 75% are singletons; the top ten hold more than 1.5%. The sequencing sample was made of PBMCs. These receptors were obtained from a woman younger than 30 in good health and CMV-seropositive.

This chain joins TRBV28 and TRBJ2-7, with TRBD2 as a possible D gene (6 bases). Trimming shortened V by 1 base and J by 5 bases, and 15 bases separated the two germline ends. The germline CDR1 and CDR2 sequences are MDHEN and SYDVKM. CDR3 length equals 15 residues. The CDR3 here is CASSLYSGGTNEQYF. CDR3 sequence (DNA): TGTGCCAGCAGTTTATATAGCGGAGGGACGAACGAGCAGTACTTC.

The rearrangement joins TRBV7-9 to TRBJ2-1; 8 bases align to TRBD1. V dropped 4 bases and J dropped 4; count of bases not matched to a gene: 6. The length of the CDR3 is 15 residues. The germline gives CDR1 SEHNR, CDR2 FQNEAQ (reference sequence). The CDR3 sequence: CASSSPGQVYNEQFF. CDR3 DNA sequence: TGTGCCAGCAGCTCACCGGGACAGGTTTACAATGAGCAGTTCTTC.

The V and J genes are TRBV5-4 and TRBJ2-5; possibly TRBD2 for D (6 bases). The V gene's germline CDR1 is SGHNT and CDR2 YYREEE (reference sequence). The length of the CDR3 is 15 residues. Trimming stripped 3 bases from V and 5 bases from J, with 17 bases between. The CDR3 reads CASSSPEEGRETQYF. The CDR3 nucleotides are TGTGCCAGCAGCTCACCCGAGGAGGGGAGGGAGACCCAGTACTTC.

On this clone itself: An end of the junction does not agree with germline; a read error may underlie this. In DNA form, the CDR3 reads TGTGCCGGCAGTAGGCAGGGGGCGGACAATGAGCAGTTCTTC. Translating it yields CAGSRQGADNEQFF. The gene calls are TRBV9 and TRBJ2-1; 8 bases agree with TRBD1. The V gene's germline CDR1 is SGDLS and CDR2 YYNGEE. The CDR3 has 14 amino acids.

This sequence joins TRBV2 and TRBJ2-1; 10 nucleotides align to TRBD1. Trimming took 6 bases from V and 4 from J; bases not matched to a gene: 6. Germline V gives CDR1 SNHLY, CDR2 FYNNEI. The CDR3 consists of 15 residues. CDR3 sequence reads: CASSTGTGVYNEQFF. The DNA for the CDR3 is TGTGCCAGCAGCACCGGGACAGGGGTTTACAATGAGCAGTTCTTC.

In DNA form, the CDR3 reads TGTGCCAGCAGATCCTATCGCTCCTACGAGCAGTACTTC. Translated, it gives CASRSYRSYEQYF. The chain combines TRBV28 with TRBJ2-7; D not certain. The CDR3 sequence is 13 residues long. In germline, CDR1 is MDHEN, CDR2 SYDVKM. The V and J ends lost 6 bases and 0 bases respectively, with 9 bases between them.

The V call is TRBV9, the J call TRBJ1-1, with 9 bases fitting TRBD1. The CDR3 is made up of 13 amino acids. V trimming: 2 bases; J trimming: 6 bases; junction bases outside the gene matches: 2. CDR1 SGDLS and CDR2 YYNGEE come from the germline V gene. DNA of the CDR3: TGTGCCAGCAGCGTGGACAGGGGACCTGAAGCTTTCTTT. This sequence encodes CASSVDRGPEAFF.

This clone has just one count. The gene calls are TRBV7-6 and TRBJ2-2; the match to TRBD1 covers 7 bases. The CDR3 loop spans 16 amino acids. Germline loops: CDR1 SGHVS, CDR2 FNYEAQ. With 0 bases clipped from V and 4 bases from J, the junction kept 5 bases outside the gene matches. The CDR3 DNA follows: TGTGCCAGCAGCTTAGCGAGGGACAGCCCCACCGGGGAGCTGTTTTTT. Its protein product is CASSLARDSPTGELFF.

The chain uses TRBV27 and TRBJ2-5; 10 bases map to TRBD2. The CDR3 spans 15 residues. The germline V gene encodes CDR1 MNHEY and CDR2 SMNVEV (reference sequence). Trimming removed 6 bases from V and 1 base from J; junction bases left unmatched: 5. The CDR3 spells CASRAGTSAQETQYF. Here the CDR3 DNA reads TGTGCCAGCAGAGCCGGGACTAGCGCCCAAGAGACCCAGTACTTC.